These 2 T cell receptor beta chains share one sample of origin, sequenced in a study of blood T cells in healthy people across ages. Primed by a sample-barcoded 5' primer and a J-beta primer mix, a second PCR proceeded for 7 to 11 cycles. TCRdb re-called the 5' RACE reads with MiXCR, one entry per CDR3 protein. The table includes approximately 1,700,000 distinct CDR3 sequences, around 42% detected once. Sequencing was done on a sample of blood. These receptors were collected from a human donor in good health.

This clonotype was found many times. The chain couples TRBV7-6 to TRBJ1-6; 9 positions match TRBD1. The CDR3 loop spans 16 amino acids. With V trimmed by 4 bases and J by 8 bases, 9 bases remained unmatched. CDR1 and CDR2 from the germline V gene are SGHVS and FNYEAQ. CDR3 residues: CASSSTLRTGDSPLHF. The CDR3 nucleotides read TGTGCCAGCAGCTCGACCTTGCGGACAGGGGATTCACCCCTCCACTTT.

CDR3 bases: TGTGCCACCAGCCTCGGACAGGCGAGCTCCTACGAGCAGTATTTT. It yields the protein CATSLGQASSYEQYF. The chain is built from TRBV24-1 and TRBJ2-3, with 7 bases matching TRBD1. Trimming removed 7 bases from V and 11 bases from J; junction bases left unmatched: 17. The germline V gene encodes CDR1 KGHDR and CDR2 SFDVKD. The CDR3 runs to 15 residues.